Listed below are T cell receptor beta chains from one sample, sequenced in a study of cytomegalovirus exposure and HLA in healthy donors. Assay: immunoSEQ multiplex PCR; the TCRdb copy retains only in-frame clones and omits some. The data contain about 200,000 clones, around 83% of them singletons. The sequencing sample was made of PBMCs. These receptors were obtained from a man aged 40-55 years in good health and CMV-seropositive. The CDR3 runs from the conserved cysteine through the conserved F or W. The order of the fields is D gene, V gene, J gene, clone size, CDR3 protein, CDR3 DNA. D genes are given only for firm matches. The listing skips clone size in some rows; elsewhere it reads once, few, many or a size class.

D: TRBD1; V: TRBV29-1; J: TRBJ2-5; size: NA; CDR3: CSVRQGAGETQYF; DNA: TGCAGCGTTCGACAGGGGGCGGGGGAGACCCAGTACTTC
D: TRBD2; V: TRBV5-1; J: TRBJ2-3; size: NA; CDR3: CASSVGLADTDTQYF; DNA: TGCGCCAGCAGCGTGGGACTAGCGGACACAGATACGCAGTATTTT
D: TRBD2; V: TRBV5-6; J: TRBJ2-7; size: NA; CDR3: CASSPRPGLAGGSYEQYF; DNA: TGTGCCAGCAGCCCTCGCCCGGGACTAGCGGGAGGATCCTACGAGCAGTACTTC
D: NA; V: TRBV6-6; J: TRBJ2-7; size: NA; CDR3: CASSYSGGPSSYEQYF; DNA: TGTGCCAGCAGTTACTCGGGGGGGCCAAGCTCCTACGAGCAGTACTTC
D: TRBD1; V: TRBV12-5; J: TRBJ1-4; size: NA; CDR3: CASGSGQGDEKLFF; DNA: TGTGCTAGTGGTTCCGGACAGGGGGATGAAAAACTGTTTTTT
D: TRBD1; V: TRBV6-5; J: TRBJ1-5; size: NA; CDR3: CASSPRGQGNQPQHF; DNA: TGTGCCAGCAGCCCCCGCGGACAGGGTAATCAGCCCCAGCATTTT
D: TRBD2; V: TRBV9; J: TRBJ2-2; size: NA; CDR3: CASSYGLAENTGELFF; DNA: TGTGCCAGCAGTTACGGACTAGCAGAGAACACCGGGGAGCTGTTTTTT
D: NA; V: TRBV9; J: TRBJ1-4; size: NA; CDR3: CASSLRGGAGDEKLFF; DNA: TGTGCCAGCAGCCTTAGGGGGGGGGCCGGGGATGAAAAACTGTTTTTT
D: NA; V: TRBV28; J: TRBJ1-1; size: NA; CDR3: CASSSPGGLKGTEAFF; DNA: TGTGCCAGCAGTTCTCCCGGAGGGCTCAAGGGCACTGAAGCTTTCTTT
D: NA; V: TRBV5-4; J: TRBJ2-1; size: NA; CDR3: CASSPRGRNEQFF; DNA: TGTGCCAGCAGCCCTCGGGGGAGGAATGAGCAGTTCTTC
D: TRBD1; V: TRBV5-6; J: TRBJ1-4; size: NA; CDR3: CASSLRTGRNEKLFF; DNA: TGTGCCAGCAGCTTGAGGACAGGGCGTAATGAAAAACTGTTTTTT
D: TRBD1; V: TRBV28; J: TRBJ2-7; size: NA; CDR3: CASSFPPQGAYEQYF; DNA: TGTGCCAGCAGTTTCCCCCCCCAGGGGGCCTACGAGCAGTACTTC
D: NA; V: TRBV15; J: TRBJ1-2; size: NA; CDR3: CATSTSRNYGYTF; DNA: TGTGCCACCAGCACGTCCAGGAACTATGGCTACACCTTC
D: NA; V: TRBV11-2; J: TRBJ1-4; size: NA; CDR3: CASSLDQTFTGPRGEKLFF; DNA: TGTGCCAGCAGCTTAGATCAAACATTTACCGGGCCCCGAGGGGAAAAACTGTTTTTT
D: NA; V: TRBV28; J: TRBJ1-1; size: NA; CDR3: CASGGGNLMNTEAFF; DNA: TGTGCCAGCGGCGGCGGTAACCTCATGAACACTGAAGCTTTCTTT
D: TRBD2; V: TRBV7-8; J: TRBJ2-1; size: NA; CDR3: CASSLALREGRNEQFF; DNA: TGTGCCAGCAGCTTAGCTCTGCGGGAGGGCCGGAATGAGCAGTTCTTC
D: TRBD1; V: TRBV27; J: TRBJ2-7; size: NA; CDR3: CATRDRGTLYEQYF; DNA: TGTGCCACCCGTGACAGGGGAACATTATACGAGCAGTACTTC
D: TRBD2; V: TRBV7-2; J: TRBJ2-1; size: NA; CDR3: CASSLGGRASGIYNEQFF; DNA: TGTGCCAGCAGCTTAGGAGGTCGGGCTAGCGGGATATACAATGAGCAGTTCTTC
D: NA; V: TRBV6-5; J: TRBJ2-2; size: NA; CDR3: CASSYIGTGELFF; DNA: TGTGCCAGCAGTTACATCGGGACCGGGGAGCTGTTTTTT
D: NA; V: TRBV21-1; J: TRBJ2-1; size: NA; CDR3: CASSKDALADNEQFF; DNA: TGTGCCAGCAGCAAAGACGCTCTAGCGGACAATGAGCAGTTCTTC
D: NA; V: TRBV29-1; J: TRBJ1-4; size: NA; CDR3: CSVQGSTNEKLFF; DNA: TGCAGCGTTCAGGGGTCAACTAATGAAAAACTGTTTTTT
D: NA; V: TRBV6-6; J: TRBJ2-7; size: NA; CDR3: CASSYSKQGEQYF; DNA: TGTGCCAGCAGTTACTCGAAGCAGGGGGAGCAGTACTTC
D: NA; V: TRBV6-5; J: TRBJ2-5; size: NA; CDR3: CATSQGQETQYF; DNA: TGTGCCACTTCCCAGGGGCAAGAGACCCAGTACTTC
D: NA; V: TRBV28; J: TRBJ1-5; size: NA; CDR3: CASSSDTVSNQPQHF; DNA: TGTGCCAGCAGTTCCGACACAGTTAGCAATCAGCCCCAGCATTTT
D: NA; V: TRBV19; J: TRBJ2-2; size: few; CDR3: CASGQRRGNTGELFF; DNA: TGTGCCAGTGGTCAACGGCGGGGGAACACCGGGGAGCTGTTTTTT
D: TRBD1; V: TRBV9; J: TRBJ2-7; size: NA; CDR3: CASSGQTGIGEQYF; DNA: TGTGCCAGCAGCGGCCAGACAGGGATAGGCGAGCAGTACTTC
D: TRBD2; V: TRBV7-7; J: TRBJ2-1; size: NA; CDR3: CASSQGLAAHNEQFF; DNA: TGTGCTAGCAGCCAGGGACTAGCGGCCCACAATGAGCAGTTCTTC
D: TRBD1; V: TRBV18; J: TRBJ2-1; size: NA; CDR3: CASSPYDRGSYNEQFF; DNA: TGTGCCAGCTCACCGTATGACAGGGGGTCCTACAATGAGCAGTTCTTC
D: NA; V: TRBV7-2; J: TRBJ2-7; size: NA; CDR3: CASSLVGGTNSYEQYF; DNA: TGTGCCAGCAGCTTAGTTGGGGGCACTAACTCCTACGAGCAGTACTTC
D: NA; V: TRBV6-1; J: TRBJ1-5; size: NA; CDR3: CASSEALRGIRQPQHF; DNA: TGTGCCAGCAGTGAAGCGCTTCGGGGGATAAGGCAGCCCCAGCATTTT
D: NA; V: TRBV27; J: TRBJ2-7; size: NA; CDR3: CASSLSDLMGNSYEQYF; DNA: TGTGCCAGCAGTTTATCGGATCTGATGGGCAACTCCTACGAGCAGTACTTC
D: TRBD1; V: TRBV12-5; J: TRBJ1-5; size: few; CDR3: CASGKRQGAGQPQHF; DNA: TGTGCTAGTGGTAAACGACAGGGGGCTGGGCAGCCCCAGCATTTT
D: NA; V: TRBV7-9; J: TRBJ1-2; size: medium-sized; CDR3: CASSLGGADYISNYGYTF; DNA: TGTGCCAGCAGCTTAGGAGGCGCCGACTATATCTCTAACTATGGCTACACCTTC
D: NA; V: TRBV6-5; J: TRBJ1-2; size: once; CDR3: CASSPDYSHYGYTF; DNA: TGTGCCAGCAGTCCCGACTACAGTCACTATGGCTACACCTTC
D: TRBD1; V: TRBV5-8; J: TRBJ2-7; size: NA; CDR3: CASSSGQATYEQYF; DNA: TGTGCCAGCAGCTCGGGACAGGCAACCTACGAGCAGTACTTC
D: NA; V: TRBV11-2; J: TRBJ1-2; size: once; CDR3: CASSFNRGGYTF; DNA: TGTGCCAGCAGCTTCAACCGGGGAGGCTACACCTTC
D: TRBD1; V: TRBV7-8; J: TRBJ1-5; size: NA; CDR3: CASSGTGRQPQHF; DNA: TGTGCCAGCAGCGGGACAGGGCGCCAGCCCCAGCATTTT
D: NA; V: TRBV2; J: TRBJ1-2; size: few; CDR3: CASSEQLLRRTSNYGYTF; DNA: TGTGCCAGCAGTGAACAACTCCTGAGACGGACTAGTAACTATGGCTACACCTTC
D: TRBD2; V: TRBV6-6; J: TRBJ2-1; size: NA; CDR3: CASRSGTSGAYNEQFF; DNA: TGTGCCAGCAGGTCCGGGACTAGCGGGGCCTACAATGAGCAGTTCTTC
D: NA; V: TRBV7-3; J: TRBJ1-5; size: NA; CDR3: CASSSTPGGQPQHF; DNA: TGTGCCAGCAGCTCTACCCCGGGGGGTCAGCCCCAGCATTTT
D: TRBD1; V: TRBV7-9; J: TRBJ2-7; size: NA; CDR3: CAFTGESNEQYF; DNA: TGTGCCTTTACAGGGGAAAGCAACGAGCAGTACTTC
D: TRBD1; V: TRBV7-2; J: TRBJ1-5; size: NA; CDR3: CASRGTGAQPQHF; DNA: TGTGCCAGCAGAGGGACAGGGGCTCAGCCCCAGCATTTT
D: TRBD2; V: TRBV7-9; J: TRBJ2-7; size: NA; CDR3: CASSFAGTNYEQYF; DNA: TGTGCCAGCAGCTTCGCCGGGACTAACTACGAGCAGTACTTC
D: NA; V: TRBV19; J: TRBJ2-6; size: NA; CDR3: CASKESSGANVLTF; DNA: TGTGCCAGTAAGGAGAGCTCTGGGGCCAACGTCCTGACTTTC
D: NA; V: TRBV19; J: TRBJ1-4; size: NA; CDR3: CASSVDSATNEKLFF; DNA: TGTGCCAGTAGTGTTGACAGTGCAACTAATGAAAAACTGTTTTTT
D: NA; V: TRBV7-2; J: TRBJ1-1; size: NA; CDR3: CASSLGHANTEAFF; DNA: TGTGCCAGCAGCTTAGGGCACGCGAACACTGAAGCTTTCTTT
D: NA; V: TRBV30; J: TRBJ1-1; size: NA; CDR3: CAWSLPIGVSEAFF; DNA: TGTGCCTGGAGTCTCCCTATCGGAGTCTCTGAAGCTTTCTTT
D: TRBD2; V: TRBV5-1; J: TRBJ2-5; size: NA; CDR3: CASSPSGDGETQYF; DNA: TGCGCCAGCAGCCCGAGCGGGGATGGGGAGACCCAGTACTTC
D: NA; V: TRBV7-9; J: TRBJ2-1; size: NA; CDR3: CSSSFEAAEQFF; DNA: TGTTCCAGCAGCTTCGAGGCCGCTGAGCAGTTCTTC
D: NA; V: TRBV6-1; J: TRBJ2-1; size: NA; CDR3: CASSPTYNEQFF; DNA: TGTGCCAGCAGCCCTACCTACAATGAGCAGTTCTTC
D: NA; V: TRBV4-2; J: TRBJ2-7; size: NA; CDR3: CASSQDQQGDYEQYF; DNA: TGTGCCAGCAGCCAAGATCAACAGGGAGATTACGAGCAGTACTTC
D: TRBD2; V: TRBV9; J: TRBJ2-3; size: NA; CDR3: CASSVGLAGGTDTQYF; DNA: TGTGCCAGCAGCGTAGGACTAGCGGGAGGGACCGATACGCAGTATTTT
D: NA; V: TRBV2; J: TRBJ1-4; size: NA; CDR3: CASSEAVANEKLFF; DNA: TGTGCCAGCAGTGAAGCCGTAGCTAATGAAAAACTGTTTTTT
D: NA; V: TRBV19; J: TRBJ1-2; size: NA; CDR3: CASSGQGLYGYTF; DNA: TGTGCCAGTAGTGGCCAGGGGCTATACGGCTACACCTTC
D: TRBD1; V: TRBV5-6; J: TRBJ2-5; size: few; CDR3: CASSSFYRGRGETQYF; DNA: TGTGCCAGCAGCTCGTTCTACAGGGGGCGCGGGGAGACCCAGTACTTC
D: TRBD2; V: TRBV5-1; J: TRBJ2-1; size: NA; CDR3: CASSLDTSGNNEQFF; DNA: TGCGCCAGCAGCTTGGATACTAGCGGGAACAATGAGCAGTTCTTC
D: NA; V: TRBV5-4; J: TRBJ1-4; size: NA; CDR3: CASSRRGSTNEKLFF; DNA: TGTGCCAGCAGCAGAAGGGGTTCAACTAATGAAAAACTGTTTTTT
D: TRBD2; V: TRBV4-2; J: TRBJ2-3; size: NA; CDR3: CASSQDLAGEVLDTQYF; DNA: TGTGCCAGCAGCCAAGATCTCGCGGGAGAAGTTCTAGATACGCAGTATTTT
D: NA; V: TRBV6-5; J: TRBJ1-1; size: NA; CDR3: CASSSIDTEAFF; DNA: TGTGCCAGCAGTTCAATAGACACTGAAGCTTTCTTT